The next 10 T cell receptor beta chains were all read from a single sample in a study of cytomegalovirus exposure and HLA in healthy donors (dated by TCRdb to the late 2010s). Library method: the immunoSEQ multiplex PCR assay. This is the immuneACCESS table as TCRdb keeps it, with only in-frame sequences that have V and J called. A part of the clones is gone; compared with another copy, unresolved V genes explain less than half, and the rest is unexplained. This sample has roughly 330,000 clones in its table, and roughly nine tenths of those were observed once. The ten top clones hold roughly 1.2% of the sample. The sequencing sample was made of PBMCs. The origin of the receptors is a woman aged 30 to 39 in good health and CMV-seropositive.

The chain links TRBV28 to TRBJ2-7, with a possible D match to TRBD1 (6 bases). CDR3 length: 15 residues. The germline V and J ends were trimmed by 7 bases and 1 base, with 17 bases remaining between them. From germline, CDR1 is MDHEN and CDR2 SYDVKM. The CDR3 loop reads CASTLGGILSYEQYF. CDR3 DNA: TGTGCCAGCACCTTAGGGGGAATTTTATCCTACGAGCAGTACTTC.

V is TRBV19 and J is TRBJ1-5; D gene unclear. The CDR3 is made up of 15 amino acids. The germline gives CDR1 LNHDA, CDR2 SQIVND (reference sequence). V gave up 2 bases and J gave up 0 bases, with 8 bases separating them. CDR3 nucleotide sequence: TGTGCCAGTAGTATACTCGGGCATAGCAATCAGCCCCAGCATTTT. Its translation: CASSILGHSNQPQHF. Full variable domain (remainder filled in from reference TRBV19 and TRBJ1-5): DGGITQSPKYLFRKEGQNVTLSCEQNLNHDAMYWYRQDPGQGLRLIYYSQIVNDFQKGDIAEGYSVSREKKESFPLTVTSAQKNPTAFYLCASSILGHSNQPQHFGDGTRLSIL.

This rearrangement joins TRBV6-5 to TRBJ1-1; weak D call: TRBD1 (6 bases). Germline V gives CDR1 MNHEY, CDR2 SVGAGI. V was pared by 8 bases and J by 0 bases, with 10 bases between. CDR3 length: 13 residues. The CDR3 coding sequence is TGTGCCAGCTCGGACAGCTTGAACACTGAAGCTTTCTTT. This gives the protein CASSDSLNTEAFF.

This clone was found a few times. The gene calls are TRBV29-1 and TRBJ2-7, with 12 bases matching TRBD1. Germline V lookup: CDR1 SQVTM, CDR2 ANQGSEA. Trimming took 7 bases from V and 6 from J; bases not matched to a gene: 7. There are 13 residues in the CDR3. The chain's CDR3 is CSATGTGGAEQYF. CDR3 coding DNA: TGCAGCGCAACCGGGACAGGGGGCGCCGAGCAGTACTTC.

The rearrangement joins TRBV27 to TRBJ1-5; D is unclear. CDR3 size: 13 residues. Germline-derived CDR1 and CDR2 are MNHEY and SMNVEV (reference sequence). Trimming cost V 1 base and J 4 bases, with 5 bases left between them. This CDR3 reads CASSLFQNQPQHF. For the CDR3, the DNA is TGTGCCAGCAGTTTATTCCAGAATCAGCCCCAGCATTTT.

The genes are TRBV27 and TRBJ2-7; 7 bases are shared with TRBD2. Unmatched junction bases numbered 12, after V lost 3 bases and J lost 4 bases. This CDR3 has 16 residues. The V gene's germline CDR1 is MNHEY and CDR2 SMNVEV (reference sequence). The CDR3 sequence: CASSLNAASGAYEQYF. CDR3 DNA: TGTGCCAGCAGTTTGAACGCGGCTAGCGGCGCGTACGAGCAGTACTTC.

This clone was detected once. The chain joins TRBV6-4 to TRBJ2-7; tentatively, D is TRBD1 (6 bases). Trimming left V 1 base short and J 2 bases short, with 6 bases between. Germline lookup yields CDR1 MRHNA and CDR2 SNTAGT. The CDR3 sequence is 13 residues long. CDR3 amino acids: CASSDYRAYEQYF. CDR3 coding DNA: TGTGCCAGCAGTGACTACAGGGCCTACGAGCAGTACTTC.

Only a few counts were recorded for this clone. The V gene is TRBV9, the J gene TRBJ2-1; tentative D call: TRBD2 (6 bases). Trimming removed 4 bases at V and 2 bases at J, with 13 bases between. CDR3 size: 15 residues. CDR1 and CDR2 (germline): SGDLS, YYNGEE. The CDR3 reads CASSHDSGTYNEQFF. In DNA, the CDR3 is TGTGCCAGCAGCCACGATAGCGGTACCTACAATGAGCAGTTCTTC. Full variable domain (outside the CDR3, taken from reference TRBV9 and TRBJ2-1): DSGVTQTPKHLITATGQRVTLRCSPRSGDLSVYWYQQSLDQGLQFLIQYYNGEERAKGNILERFSAQQFPDLHSELNLSSLELGDSALYFCASSHDSGTYNEQFFGPGTRLTVL.

This chain uses TRBV5-6 with TRBJ2-7, with D tentatively TRBD2 (5 bases). CDR1 and CDR2 from the germline V gene are SGHDT and YYEEEE. The CDR3 is made up of 13 amino acids. V dropped 0 bases and J dropped 6 bases, with 10 bases sitting between them. CDR3 DNA sequence: TGTGCCAGCAGCTTGGGAGGGTCTAGCGAGCAGTACTTC. It specifies CASSLGGSSEQYF. The entire variable domain, with the rest obtained from reference TRBV5-6 and TRBJ2-7, is as follows: DAGVTQSPTHLIKTRGQQVTLRCSPKSGHDTVSWYQQALGQGPQFIFQYYEEEERQRGNFPDRFSGHQFPNYSSELNVNALLLGDSALYLCASSLGGSSEQYFGPGTRLTVT.

The table lists this clone with a few counts. The rearrangement uses TRBV30 and TRBJ1-1, with no clear D. Per germline, CDR1 GTSNPN and CDR2 SVGIG (reference sequence). Trimming removed 2 bases at V and 0 bases at J, with 7 bases between. There are 13 residues in the CDR3. The CDR3 protein is CAWSLAVNTEAFF. The CDR3, as DNA: TGTGCCTGGAGTTTGGCGGTGAACACTGAAGCTTTCTTT.